The sample holds one count of the clone carrying this TCR beta chain. Its antigen is as yet unknown. The length of the CDR3 is 16 residues. The V segment lost 2 bases and the J segment 2 bases; nucleotides outside the gene matches: 7. Germline-derived CDR1 and CDR2 are SGHAT and FQNNGV. The PCR made use of 60 Vbeta and 13 Jbeta primers. The authors' processing: Approximately 86 million unique TCR beta chains, 9.5 million to 14 million shared, were counted in a later analysis. Libraries were prepared by immunoSEQ multiplex PCR; TCRdb keeps only in-frame clonotypes and omits some of them. The DNA was the basis for D and trimming; V, J and clone size are from that table. The data show under 200,000 clones, roughly 86% seen once. There were likely unrecorded immune exposures, though donors were nominally healthy when sampled. This entry is derived from a study of cytomegalovirus exposure and HLA in healthy donors. Study conclusions and caveats: When a later analysis was performed, an Asian-associated ancestry cluster reportedly had fewer N-insertions than the roughly 640-donor mean. A list of about 160 TCR beta chains associated with cytomegalovirus was given.

The sample consisted of PBMCs. V is TRBV11-2 and J is TRBJ2-3; TRBD1 matches at 7 bases. This receptor was identified in a middle-aged man in good health and CMV-seropositive. The CDR3 is CASSLPDRVVTDTQYF. CDR3 sequence (DNA): TGTGCCAGCAGCTTACCAGACAGGGTAGTCACAGATACGCAGTATTTT.